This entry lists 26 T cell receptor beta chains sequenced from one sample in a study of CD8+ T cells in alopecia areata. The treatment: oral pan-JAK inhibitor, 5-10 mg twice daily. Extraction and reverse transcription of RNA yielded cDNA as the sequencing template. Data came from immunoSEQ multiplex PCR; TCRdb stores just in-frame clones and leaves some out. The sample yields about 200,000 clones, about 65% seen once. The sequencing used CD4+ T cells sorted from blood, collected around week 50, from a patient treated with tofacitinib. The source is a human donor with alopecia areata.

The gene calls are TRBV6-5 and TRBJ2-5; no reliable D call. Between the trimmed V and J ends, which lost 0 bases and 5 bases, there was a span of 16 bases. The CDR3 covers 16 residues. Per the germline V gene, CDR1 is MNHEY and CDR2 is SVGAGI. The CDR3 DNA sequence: TGTGCCAGCAGTTACTCGGAACCAGGTCGGTCGGAGACCCAGTACTTC. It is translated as CASSYSEPGRSETQYF.

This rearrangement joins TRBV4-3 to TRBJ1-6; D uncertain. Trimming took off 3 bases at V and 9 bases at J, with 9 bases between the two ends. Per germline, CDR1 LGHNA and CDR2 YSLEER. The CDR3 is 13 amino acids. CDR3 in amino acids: CASSHGSRSPLHF. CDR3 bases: TGCGCCAGCAGCCATGGATCGCGTTCACCCCTCCACTTT.

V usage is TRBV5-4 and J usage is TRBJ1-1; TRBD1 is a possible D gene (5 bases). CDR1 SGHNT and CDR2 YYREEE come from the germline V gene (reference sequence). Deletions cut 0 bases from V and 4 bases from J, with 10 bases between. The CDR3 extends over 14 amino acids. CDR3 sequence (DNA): TGTGCCAGCAGCTTGGACCTGAGGGGCACTGAAGCTTTCTTT. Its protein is CASSLDLRGTEAFF.

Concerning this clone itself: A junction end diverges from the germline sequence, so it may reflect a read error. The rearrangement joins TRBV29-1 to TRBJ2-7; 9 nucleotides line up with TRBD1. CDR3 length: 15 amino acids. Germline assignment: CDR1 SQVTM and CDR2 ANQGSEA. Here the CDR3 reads CSVEGWTGVSSEQYF. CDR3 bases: TGCAGCGTTGAAGGGTGGACAGGGGTATCCTCCGAGCAGTACTTC.

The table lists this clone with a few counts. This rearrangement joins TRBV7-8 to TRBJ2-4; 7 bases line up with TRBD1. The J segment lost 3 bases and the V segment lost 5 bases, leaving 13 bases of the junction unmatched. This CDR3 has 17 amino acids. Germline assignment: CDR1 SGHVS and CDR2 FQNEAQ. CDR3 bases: TGTGCCAGCAGCCCTAACAACAGGGGAGCAGGCAAAAACATTCAGTACTTC. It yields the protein CASSPNNRGAGKNIQYF. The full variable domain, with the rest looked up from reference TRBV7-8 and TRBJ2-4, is GAGVSQSPRYKVAKRGQDVALRCDPISGHVSLFWYQQALGQGPEFLTYFQNEAQLDKSGLPSDRFFAERPEGSVSTLKIQRTQQEDSAVYLCASSPNNRGAGKNIQYFGAGTRLSVL.

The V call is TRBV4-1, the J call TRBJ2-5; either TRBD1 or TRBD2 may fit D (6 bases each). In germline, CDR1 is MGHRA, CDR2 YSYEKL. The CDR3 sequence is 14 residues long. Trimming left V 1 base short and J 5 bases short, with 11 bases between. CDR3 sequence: CASSQVRGRETQYF. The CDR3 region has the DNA TGCGCCAGCAGCCAAGTGAGGGGGAGGGAGACCCAGTACTTC.

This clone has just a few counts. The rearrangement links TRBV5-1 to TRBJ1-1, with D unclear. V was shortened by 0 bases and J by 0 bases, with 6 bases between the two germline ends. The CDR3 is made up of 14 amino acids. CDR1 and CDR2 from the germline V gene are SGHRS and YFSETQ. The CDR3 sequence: CASSLAAMNTEAFF. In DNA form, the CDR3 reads TGCGCCAGCAGCTTGGCAGCCATGAACACTGAAGCTTTCTTT.

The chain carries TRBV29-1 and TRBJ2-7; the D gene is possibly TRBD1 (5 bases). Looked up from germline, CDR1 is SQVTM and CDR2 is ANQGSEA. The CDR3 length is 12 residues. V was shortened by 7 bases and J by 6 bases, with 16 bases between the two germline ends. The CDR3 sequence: CSALQGSREQYF. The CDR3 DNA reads TGCAGCGCCCTGCAGGGATCGCGCGAGCAGTACTTC.

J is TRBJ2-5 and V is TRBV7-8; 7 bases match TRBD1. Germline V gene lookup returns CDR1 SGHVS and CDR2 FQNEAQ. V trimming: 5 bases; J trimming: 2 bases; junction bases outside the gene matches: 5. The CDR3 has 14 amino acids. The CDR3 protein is CASSLRDRQETQYF. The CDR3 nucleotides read TGTGCCAGCAGCCTCCGGGACAGACAAGAGACCCAGTACTTC.

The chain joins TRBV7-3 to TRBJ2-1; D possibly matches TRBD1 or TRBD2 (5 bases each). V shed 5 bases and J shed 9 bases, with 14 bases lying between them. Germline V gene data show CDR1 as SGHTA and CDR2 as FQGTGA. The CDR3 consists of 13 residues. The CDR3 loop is CASSVGTFGEQFF. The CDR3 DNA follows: TGTGCCAGCAGCGTTGGGACCTTCGGTGAGCAGTTCTTC.

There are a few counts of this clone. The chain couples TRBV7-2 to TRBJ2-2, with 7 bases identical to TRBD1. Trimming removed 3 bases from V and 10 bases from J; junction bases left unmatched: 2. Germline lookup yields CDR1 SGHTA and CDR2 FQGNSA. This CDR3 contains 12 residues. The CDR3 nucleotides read TGTGCCAGCAGCTTGGGACAGTTGGAGCTGTTTTTT. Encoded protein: CASSLGQLELFF. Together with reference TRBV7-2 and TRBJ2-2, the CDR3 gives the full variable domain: GAGVSQSPSNKVTEKGKDVELRCDPISGHTALYWYRQSLGQGLEFLIYFQGNSAPDKSGLPSDRFSAERTGGSVSTLTIQRTQQEDSAVYLCASSLGQLELFFGEGSRLTVL.

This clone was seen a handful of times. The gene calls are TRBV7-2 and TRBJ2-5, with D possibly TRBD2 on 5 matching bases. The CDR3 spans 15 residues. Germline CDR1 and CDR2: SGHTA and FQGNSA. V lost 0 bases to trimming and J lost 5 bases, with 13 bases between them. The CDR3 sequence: CASSLARTGGETQYF. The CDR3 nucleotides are TGTGCCAGCAGCTTAGCGAGGACCGGCGGGGAGACCCAGTACTTC.

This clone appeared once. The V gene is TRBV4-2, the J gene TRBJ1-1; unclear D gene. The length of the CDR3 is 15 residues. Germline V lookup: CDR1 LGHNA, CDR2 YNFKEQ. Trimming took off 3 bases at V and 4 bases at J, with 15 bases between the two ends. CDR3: CASSHSGPGSTEAFF. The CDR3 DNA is TGTGCCAGCAGCCATTCCGGGCCTGGAAGCACTGAAGCTTTCTTT.

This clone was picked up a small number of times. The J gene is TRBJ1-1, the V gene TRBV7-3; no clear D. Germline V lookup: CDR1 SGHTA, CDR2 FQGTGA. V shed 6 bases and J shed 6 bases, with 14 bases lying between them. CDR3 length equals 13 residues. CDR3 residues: CASSFSRVSEAFF. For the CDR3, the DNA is TGTGCCAGCAGTTTCTCACGGGTTTCTGAAGCTTTCTTT.

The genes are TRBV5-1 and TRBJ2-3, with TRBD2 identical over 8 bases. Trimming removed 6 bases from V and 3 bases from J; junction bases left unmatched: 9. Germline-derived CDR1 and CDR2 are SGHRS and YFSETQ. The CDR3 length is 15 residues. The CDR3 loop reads CASKAGGLKTDTQYF. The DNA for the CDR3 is TGCGCCAGCAAGGCGGGGGGCCTTAAGACAGATACGCAGTATTTT.

The CDR3 reads CASTLGGYNSPLHF. The CDR3, as DNA: TGTGCCAGCACCCTAGGGGGGTATAATTCACCCCTCCACTTT. This chain connects TRBV27 to TRBJ1-6; D is perhaps TRBD1 (6 bases). V was pared by 7 bases and J by 4 bases, with 11 bases between. Germline CDR1 is MNHEY and CDR2 is SMNVEV (reference sequence). The CDR3 length is 14 residues.

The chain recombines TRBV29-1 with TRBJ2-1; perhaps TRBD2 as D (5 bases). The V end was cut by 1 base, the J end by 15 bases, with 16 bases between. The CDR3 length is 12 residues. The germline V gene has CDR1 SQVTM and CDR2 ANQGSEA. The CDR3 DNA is TGCAGCGTTGAAGGAGGAGGCCAATTTAGGTTCTTC. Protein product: CSVEGGGQFRFF.

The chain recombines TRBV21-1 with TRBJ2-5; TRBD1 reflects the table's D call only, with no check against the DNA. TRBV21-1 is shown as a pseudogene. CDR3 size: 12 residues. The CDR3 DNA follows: TGTGCCAGTCCAACAGGGTGGGAGACCCAGTACTTC. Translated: CASPTGWETQYF.

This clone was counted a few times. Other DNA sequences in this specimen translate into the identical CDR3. CDR3 sequence: CSASRGQYGYTF. DNA of the CDR3: TGCAGCGCCTCAAGGGGTCAATATGGCTACACCTTC. The chain carries TRBV29-1 and TRBJ1-2, with TRBD1 as a possible D gene (5 bases). Trimming left V 7 bases short and J 5 bases short, with 14 bases between. Germline-derived CDR1 and CDR2 are SQVTM and ANQGSEA. The CDR3 is made up of 12 amino acids.

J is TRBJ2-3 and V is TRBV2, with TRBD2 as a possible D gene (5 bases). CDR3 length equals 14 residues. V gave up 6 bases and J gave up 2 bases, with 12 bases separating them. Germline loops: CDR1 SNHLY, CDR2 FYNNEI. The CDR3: CASRRLTNTDTQYF. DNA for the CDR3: TGTGCCAGCAGACGATTGACTAACACAGATACGCAGTATTTT.

DNA of the CDR3: TGTGCCAGTCAGGAGGTCGGCTACACCTTC. Its translation is CASQEVGYTF. The V call is TRBV6-1, the J call TRBJ1-2; D is unclear. This CDR3 spans 10 amino acids. Looked up from germline, CDR1 is MNHNS and CDR2 is SASEGT. Trimming took 9 bases from V and 8 from J, leaving 10 bases between them.

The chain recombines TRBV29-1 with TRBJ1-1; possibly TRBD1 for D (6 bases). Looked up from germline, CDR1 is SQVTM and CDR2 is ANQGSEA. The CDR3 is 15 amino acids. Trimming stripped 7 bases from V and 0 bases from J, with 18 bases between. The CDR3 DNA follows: TGCAGCGCAAAACCGACAGGCCTCATGAACACTGAAGCTTTCTTT. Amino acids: CSAKPTGLMNTEAFF.

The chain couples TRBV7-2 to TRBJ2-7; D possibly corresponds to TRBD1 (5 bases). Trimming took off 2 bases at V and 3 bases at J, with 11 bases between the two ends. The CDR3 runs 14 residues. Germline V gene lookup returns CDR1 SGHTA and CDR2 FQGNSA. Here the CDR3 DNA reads TGTGCCAGCAGCTTAAGACAGAGAAGCTACGAGCAGTACTTC. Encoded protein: CASSLRQRSYEQYF.

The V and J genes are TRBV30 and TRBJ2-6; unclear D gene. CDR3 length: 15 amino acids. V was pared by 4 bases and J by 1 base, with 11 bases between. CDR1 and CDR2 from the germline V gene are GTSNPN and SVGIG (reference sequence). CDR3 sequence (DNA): TGTGCCTGGAATCAGCAGGTGTCTGGGGCCAACGTCCTGACTTTC. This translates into CAWNQQVSGANVLTF.

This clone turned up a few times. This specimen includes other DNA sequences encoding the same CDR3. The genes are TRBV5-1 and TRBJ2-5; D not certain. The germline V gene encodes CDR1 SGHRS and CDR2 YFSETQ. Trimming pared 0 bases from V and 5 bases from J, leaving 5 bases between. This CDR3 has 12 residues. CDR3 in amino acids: CASSLGAETQYF. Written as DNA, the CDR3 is TGCGCCAGCAGCTTGGGGGCGGAGACCCAGTACTTC.

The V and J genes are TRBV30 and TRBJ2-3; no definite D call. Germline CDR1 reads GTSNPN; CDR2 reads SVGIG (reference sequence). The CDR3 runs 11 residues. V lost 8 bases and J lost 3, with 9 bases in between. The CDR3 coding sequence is TGTGCCCGTACTACAACAGATACGCAGTATTTT. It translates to CARTTTDTQYF.